The clone carrying this T cell receptor beta chain appeared once. Its cognate antigen is unknown. Germline V lookup: CDR1 GTSNPN, CDR2 SVGIG (reference sequence). Unmatched junction bases numbered 9, after V lost 3 bases and J lost 8 bases. The CDR3 consists of 15 residues. The data are from a study of T cell responses to AZD1222 COVID-19 vaccine. General study results and limits: Reportedly, nearly half the spike-specific TCRs target unmutated variant regions. The study found vaccine-associated CD4 TCRs spanning spike, dominant at 160-218 and 743-854. It should be noted that donors were predominantly white British and more often female, and clonal diversity was possibly underestimated. Spike-specific TCR breadth and depth grew following two AZD1222 doses.

Using immunoSEQ multiplex PCR, the repertoire was profiled, and TCRdb retains in-frame clones only, with some absent. Of about 140,000 clones listed, 89% are singletons. The material sequenced was peripheral blood, taken on day 0 of AZD1222 vaccination. The sequence was collected from an adult in good health. The rearrangement uses TRBV30 and TRBJ2-1; 11 bases are a match to TRBD2. The CDR3 region is CAWSLLAGGIDEQFF. The CDR3 nucleotides read TGTGCCTGGAGCCTCCTAGCGGGGGGTATTGATGAGCAGTTCTTC.